Following are 6 T cell receptor beta chains from one sample sequenced in a study of molecular identifiers for immune sequencing clone quantification. MiXCR, applied by TCRdb to the PCR reads, yields one record per CDR3 protein. The sample yields approximately 54,000 distinct CDR3 sequences, around 25% seen once. The material sequenced was naive CD8+ T cells from blood, with Jurkat cell RNA spiked in. Subset indicated: FACS-sorted CD8+CD4-CCR7+CD45RA+ naive T cells. These receptors originate from a human donor in good health. Some libraries in this study had Jurkat cell RNA spiked in.

This clonotype was observed at least ten times. The genes are TRBV7-2 and TRBJ2-7; perhaps TRBD2 as D (6 bases). Germline V gives CDR1 SGHTA, CDR2 FQGNSA. V lost 5 bases and J lost 4, with 15 bases in between. This CDR3 spans 14 amino acids. CDR3 coding DNA: TGTGCCAGCAGCCCTGGGGGTAGCGGATACGAGCAGTACTTC. Its protein product is CASSPGGSGYEQYF. Variable domain in full (rest from reference TRBV7-2 and TRBJ2-7): GAGVSQSPSNKVTEKGKDVELRCDPISGHTALYWYRQSLGQGLEFLIYFQGNSAPDKSGLPSDRFSAERTGGSVSTLTIQRTQQEDSAVYLCASSPGGSGYEQYFGPGTRLTVT.

As concerns this clonotype: Possible read error: a much larger clone is one base away. The rearrangement joins TRBV13 to TRBJ1-5, with TRBD1 as a possible D gene (6 bases). Germline lookup yields CDR1 PRHDT and CDR2 FYEKMQ (reference sequence). The germline V and J ends were trimmed by 3 bases and 3 bases, with 12 bases remaining between them. This CDR3 is 15 amino acids long. CDR3 residues: CASSLAGVANQPQHF. The CDR3 DNA sequence: TGTGCCAGCAGCTTGGCAGGGGTGGCCAATCAGCCCCAGCATTTT.

As concerns this clonotype: A much larger clone lies a single base off, so this may be a read error. The V call is TRBV7-9, the J call TRBJ2-5, with a weak D call TRBD2 (5 bases). Germline V gives CDR1 SEHNR, CDR2 FQNEAQ (reference sequence). This CDR3 region has 13 residues. This CDR3 is CASSQTTLRTRYF. In nucleotides, the CDR3 is TGTGCCAGCAGCCAGACTACCCTCCGAACCCGGTACTTC.

The sample holds many counts of this clonotype. The chain recombines TRBV2 with TRBJ1-6; tentatively, D is TRBD1 (6 bases). V gave up 1 base and J gave up 4 bases, with 17 bases separating them. The CDR3 length is 18 residues. Germline CDR1 reads SNHLY; CDR2 reads FYNNEI. CDR3 sequence reads: CASSEGATGPEYNSPLHF. In DNA form, the CDR3 reads TGTGCCAGCAGTGAAGGAGCCACAGGGCCCGAATATAATTCACCCCTCCACTTT.

Concerning this clonotype itself: A much larger clone lies a single base off, so this may be a read error. The chain carries TRBV2 and TRBJ1-5, with 11 nucleotides matching TRBD1. With 5 bases clipped from V and 0 bases from J, the junction kept 9 bases outside the gene matches. The CDR3 extends over 18 amino acids. Germline lookup yields CDR1 SNHLY and CDR2 FYNNEI. The CDR3 sequence: CASSNPRTGGYSNQPQHF. The CDR3 coding sequence is TGTGCCAGCAGTAACCCCAGGACAGGGGGCTATAGCAATCAGCCCCAGCATTTT.

This clonotype has ten or more counts. The gene calls are TRBV20-1 and TRBJ2-7; 12 bases agree with TRBD2. Germline loops: CDR1 DFQATT, CDR2 SNEGSKA (reference sequence). With 7 bases clipped from V and 0 bases from J, the junction kept 7 bases outside the gene matches. The CDR3 extends over 15 amino acids. The CDR3 nucleotides are TGCAGTGTCGCGACTAGCGGGAGCACCTCCTACGAGCAGTACTTC. Amino acids: CSVATSGSTSYEQYF.